A single sample gave rise to the 4 T cell receptor beta chains below, sequenced in a study of kidney transplant recipient with SARS-CoV-2 infection. TCRdb fed the reads into MiXCR, producing one record per CDR3 protein. The repertoire has fewer than 250,000 distinct CDR3 sequences, more than 25% of them found once; the top ten carry about 7%. The specimen comprised a blood sample, sampled at baseline and between days 110 and 120 from a kidney transplant recipient. The receptors derive from a male patient aged 30 to 39 who had COVID-19 and was a kidney transplant recipient. The graft donor may account for some of the T cells.

This clonotype was picked up a small number of times. The CDR3 nucleotides are TGTGCCAGCAGCGTGGGTGGGAGGGCCCCAGAGACCCAGTACTTC. Residues: CASSVGGRAPETQYF. The genes are TRBV9 and TRBJ2-5, with 7 bases fitting TRBD2. Looked up from germline, CDR1 is SGDLS and CDR2 is YYNGEE. CDR3 length equals 15 residues. After removal of 2 bases from V and 4 bases from J, the junction contained 8 bases not matched to a gene.

The sample holds many counts of this clonotype. CDR3 region: CASSDGVRQYF. CDR3 coding DNA: TGTGCCAGCAGCGACGGGGTTCGGCAGTACTTC. The chain carries TRBV9 and TRBJ2-7; D possibly corresponds to TRBD2 (5 bases). Germline V gene lookup returns CDR1 SGDLS and CDR2 YYNGEE. The CDR3 contains 11 residues. The germline V and J ends were trimmed by 3 bases and 9 bases, with 10 bases remaining between them.

This clonotype was seen repeatedly, ten times or more. The chain uses TRBV18 and TRBJ1-1, with 8 bases lining up with TRBD1. Germline assignment: CDR1 KGHSH and CDR2 LQKENI. The CDR3 extends over 15 amino acids. After removal of 1 base from V and 5 bases from J, the junction contained 6 bases not matched to a gene. CDR3 DNA sequence: TGTGCCAGCTCACCACTGGCCGACAGGGGAACTGAAGCTTTCTTT. Translated: CASSPLADRGTEAFF.

This clonotype was picked up one time. This may arise from a read error, as a much more abundant clone is one base away. The V and J genes are TRBV6-8 and TRBJ2-7, with D possibly being TRBD1 or TRBD2 (7 bases each). CDR3 length equals 13 residues. V was trimmed by 11 bases and J by 5 bases, leaving 19 bases between them. From germline, CDR1 is MNHGY and CDR2 SAAAGT. The CDR3 sequence is CAGGRGPSHEQYF. DNA of the CDR3: TGTGCCGGGGGGAGGGGGCCGTCCCACGAGCAGTACTTC.